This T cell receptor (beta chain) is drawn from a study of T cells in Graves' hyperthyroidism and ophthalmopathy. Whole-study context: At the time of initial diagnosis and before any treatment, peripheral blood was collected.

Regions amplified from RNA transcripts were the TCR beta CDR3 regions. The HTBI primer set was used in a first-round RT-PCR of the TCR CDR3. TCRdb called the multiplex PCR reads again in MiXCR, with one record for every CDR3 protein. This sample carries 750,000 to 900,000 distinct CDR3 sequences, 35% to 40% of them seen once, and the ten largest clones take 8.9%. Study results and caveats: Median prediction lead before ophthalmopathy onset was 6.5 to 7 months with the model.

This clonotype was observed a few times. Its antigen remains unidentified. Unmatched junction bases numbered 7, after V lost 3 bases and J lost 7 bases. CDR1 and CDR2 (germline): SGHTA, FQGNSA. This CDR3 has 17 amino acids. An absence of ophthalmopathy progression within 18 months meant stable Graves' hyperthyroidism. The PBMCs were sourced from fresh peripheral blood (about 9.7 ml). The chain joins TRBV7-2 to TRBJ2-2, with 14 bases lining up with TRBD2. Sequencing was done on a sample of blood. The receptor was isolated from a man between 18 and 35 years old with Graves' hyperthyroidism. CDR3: CASSLGWTSGRNGELFF. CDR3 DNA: TGTGCCAGCAGCTTGGGATGGACTAGCGGGAGGAACGGGGAGCTGTTTTTT.